The 8 T cell receptor beta chains reported below all come from one sample, sequenced in a study of cytomegalovirus exposure and HLA in healthy donors. PCR employed 60 Vbeta and 13 Jbeta primers. Produced via immunoSEQ multiplex PCR; TCRdb's table is partial and in-frame only. The sample consists of 130,000 or so clones, over 6.5% of them appearing once. The sequenced sample consisted of PBMCs. These receptors all stem from a woman aged 40-49 years in good health and CMV-seropositive.

The CDR3 DNA is TGTGCCAGCAGCCGCCGGACAGGGGAGGATAATTACGAGCAGTACTTC. It translates to CASSRRTGEDNYEQYF. V usage is TRBV5-8 and J usage is TRBJ2-7; 9 nucleotides line up with TRBD1. CDR1 is SGHTS and CDR2 is YDEGEE in the germline V gene. Trimming took 4 bases from V and 4 from J; bases not matched to a gene: 12. The CDR3 runs to 16 residues.

This clone was observed many times. This chain connects TRBV6-6 to TRBJ2-7; tentatively, D is TRBD2 (6 bases). The germline V gene encodes CDR1 MNHNY and CDR2 SVGAGI (reference sequence). V was clipped by 10 bases and J by 0 bases, with 16 bases between them. The CDR3 has 14 residues. DNA of the CDR3: TGTGCCACCGACGGTGGGGGGAGCTCCTACGAGCAGTACTTC. Protein product: CATDGGGSSYEQYF.

The chain combines TRBV30 with TRBJ1-1; D unclear. The CDR3 has 12 amino acids. V lost 1 base to trimming and J lost 9 bases, with 12 bases between them. CDR1 and CDR2 from the germline V gene are GTSNPN and SVGIG (reference sequence). For the CDR3, the DNA is TGTGCCTGGAGTGAGTTGAGGGCCCAAGCTTTCTTT. Its protein is CAWSELRAQAFF.

This clone appeared a few times. The gene calls are TRBV30 and TRBJ1-2; D gene unclear. V lost 3 bases, J lost 8 bases, and 10 bases lay in between. The germline gives CDR1 GTSNPN, CDR2 SVGIG (reference sequence). The CDR3 is 11 amino acids. The CDR3 nucleotides are TGTGCCTGGAGGGGCGGAGGGGGCTACACCTTC. As protein: CAWRGGGGYTF.

As DNA, the CDR3 is TGTGCCAGCAGCTTGGAGGGGGGGAATGGCTACACCTTC. It yields the protein CASSLEGGNGYTF. The rearrangement joins TRBV7-6 to TRBJ1-2; D is possibly TRBD1 (6 bases). Trimming took off 3 bases at V and 6 bases at J, with 11 bases between the two ends. Germline CDR1 is SGHVS and CDR2 is FNYEAQ. The CDR3 length is 13 residues.

This chain joins TRBV6-1 and TRBJ2-7; weak D call: TRBD2 (6 bases). This CDR3 spans 14 amino acids. CDR1 is MNHNS, CDR2 SASEGT, per germline. Trimming removed 6 bases at V and 3 bases at J, with 15 bases between. In nucleotides, the CDR3 is TGTGCCAGCAGACCTATGGGGGGTATCTACGAGCAGTACTTC. Residues: CASRPMGGIYEQYF.

The V gene is TRBV14, the J gene TRBJ2-1; possibly TRBD2 for D (6 bases). The V end was cut by 4 bases, the J end by 0 bases, with 16 bases between. The CDR3 has 17 residues. Germline CDR1 is SGHDN and CDR2 is FVKESK. For the CDR3, the DNA is TGTGCCAGCAGCCTTGGGATAGCGGATAACTCCTACAATGAGCAGTTCTTC. Translating it yields CASSLGIADNSYNEQFF.

This clone was counted a few times. The V gene is TRBV30, the J gene TRBJ2-7, with D tentatively TRBD2 (6 bases). The CDR3 length is 16 residues. Trimming stripped 6 bases from V and 1 base from J, with 22 bases between. CDR1 is GTSNPN and CDR2 is SVGIG in the germline V gene (reference sequence). This chain's CDR3 is CACTGGVWQVSYEQYF. In DNA, the CDR3 is TGTGCCTGCACCGGGGGTGTTTGGCAGGTATCCTACGAGCAGTACTTC.